The 6 T cell receptor beta chains below were found in one sample sequenced in a study of STAT3 mutations in large granular lymphocyte leukemia. Overall study findings and caveats: Every T-cell large granular lymphocyte leukemia patient had at least one immunodominant TCR beta clonotype.

The antigens these receptors bind are not known. Produced via immunoSEQ multiplex PCR; TCRdb's table is partial and in-frame only. The sample lists 35,000 to 40,000 clones, about 88% seen once, with more than 0.4% in the top ten. Sequenced input: PBMCs. Source of these receptors: a human donor with T large granular lymphocyte leukemia. Some clones in this sample may be carry-over from other donors' samples.

This sequence joins TRBV10-2 and TRBJ2-5; the D gene is possibly TRBD2 (5 bases). The CDR3 has 13 amino acids. V was pared by 7 bases and J by 1 base, with 10 bases between. Germline V gives CDR1 WSHSY, CDR2 SAAADI. CDR3 residues: CASTSTIQETQYF. As DNA, the CDR3 is TGCGCCAGCACTAGCACAATCCAAGAGACCCAGTACTTC.

The chain has TRBV5-1 and TRBJ2-3, with D tentatively TRBD1 or TRBD2 (6 bases each). The V end was cut by 6 bases, the J end by 2 bases, with 13 bases between. This CDR3 comprises 14 residues. Germline-derived CDR1 and CDR2 are SGHRS and YFSETQ. The CDR3 loop reads CASTGGGFTDTQYF. CDR3 sequence (DNA): TGCGCCAGCACCGGAGGGGGGTTCACAGATACGCAGTATTTT.

V is TRBV5-1 and J is TRBJ1-2; D ambiguous. Per germline, CDR1 SGHRS and CDR2 YFSETQ. V lost 4 bases and J lost 8, with 21 bases in between. The CDR3 length is 15 residues. CDR3 DNA sequence: TGCGCCAGCAGCCCAAGTCGGGGTCGTCAAGGAGGCTACACCTTC. Encoded protein: CASSPSRGRQGGYTF.

V is TRBV5-1 and J is TRBJ2-1; D gene ambiguous. The germline V gene has CDR1 SGHRS and CDR2 YFSETQ. Trimming cost V 0 bases and J 4 bases, with 5 bases left between them. The CDR3 extends over 13 amino acids. CDR3 in amino acids: CASSLGSYNEQFF. The CDR3 DNA follows: TGCGCCAGCAGCTTGGGTAGTTACAATGAGCAGTTCTTC.

This clone was picked up one time. The chain has TRBV2 and TRBJ2-2; D possibly uses TRBD1 or TRBD2 (5 bases each). The CDR3 length is 15 residues. Trimming removed 5 bases at V and 4 bases at J, with 14 bases between. CDR1 SNHLY and CDR2 FYNNEI come from the germline V gene. The CDR3 region is CASSRGVGITGELFF. DNA of the CDR3: TGTGCCAGCAGTAGAGGGGTCGGGATCACCGGGGAGCTGTTTTTT.

V and J are TRBV5-1 and TRBJ1-2, with D unclear. V dropped 6 bases and J dropped 4 bases, with 13 bases sitting between them. Per the germline V gene, CDR1 is SGHRS and CDR2 is YFSETQ. CDR3 length: 13 residues. The CDR3 protein is CASNPEIGYGYTF. The CDR3 DNA reads TGCGCCAGCAACCCCGAAATTGGCTATGGCTACACCTTC.